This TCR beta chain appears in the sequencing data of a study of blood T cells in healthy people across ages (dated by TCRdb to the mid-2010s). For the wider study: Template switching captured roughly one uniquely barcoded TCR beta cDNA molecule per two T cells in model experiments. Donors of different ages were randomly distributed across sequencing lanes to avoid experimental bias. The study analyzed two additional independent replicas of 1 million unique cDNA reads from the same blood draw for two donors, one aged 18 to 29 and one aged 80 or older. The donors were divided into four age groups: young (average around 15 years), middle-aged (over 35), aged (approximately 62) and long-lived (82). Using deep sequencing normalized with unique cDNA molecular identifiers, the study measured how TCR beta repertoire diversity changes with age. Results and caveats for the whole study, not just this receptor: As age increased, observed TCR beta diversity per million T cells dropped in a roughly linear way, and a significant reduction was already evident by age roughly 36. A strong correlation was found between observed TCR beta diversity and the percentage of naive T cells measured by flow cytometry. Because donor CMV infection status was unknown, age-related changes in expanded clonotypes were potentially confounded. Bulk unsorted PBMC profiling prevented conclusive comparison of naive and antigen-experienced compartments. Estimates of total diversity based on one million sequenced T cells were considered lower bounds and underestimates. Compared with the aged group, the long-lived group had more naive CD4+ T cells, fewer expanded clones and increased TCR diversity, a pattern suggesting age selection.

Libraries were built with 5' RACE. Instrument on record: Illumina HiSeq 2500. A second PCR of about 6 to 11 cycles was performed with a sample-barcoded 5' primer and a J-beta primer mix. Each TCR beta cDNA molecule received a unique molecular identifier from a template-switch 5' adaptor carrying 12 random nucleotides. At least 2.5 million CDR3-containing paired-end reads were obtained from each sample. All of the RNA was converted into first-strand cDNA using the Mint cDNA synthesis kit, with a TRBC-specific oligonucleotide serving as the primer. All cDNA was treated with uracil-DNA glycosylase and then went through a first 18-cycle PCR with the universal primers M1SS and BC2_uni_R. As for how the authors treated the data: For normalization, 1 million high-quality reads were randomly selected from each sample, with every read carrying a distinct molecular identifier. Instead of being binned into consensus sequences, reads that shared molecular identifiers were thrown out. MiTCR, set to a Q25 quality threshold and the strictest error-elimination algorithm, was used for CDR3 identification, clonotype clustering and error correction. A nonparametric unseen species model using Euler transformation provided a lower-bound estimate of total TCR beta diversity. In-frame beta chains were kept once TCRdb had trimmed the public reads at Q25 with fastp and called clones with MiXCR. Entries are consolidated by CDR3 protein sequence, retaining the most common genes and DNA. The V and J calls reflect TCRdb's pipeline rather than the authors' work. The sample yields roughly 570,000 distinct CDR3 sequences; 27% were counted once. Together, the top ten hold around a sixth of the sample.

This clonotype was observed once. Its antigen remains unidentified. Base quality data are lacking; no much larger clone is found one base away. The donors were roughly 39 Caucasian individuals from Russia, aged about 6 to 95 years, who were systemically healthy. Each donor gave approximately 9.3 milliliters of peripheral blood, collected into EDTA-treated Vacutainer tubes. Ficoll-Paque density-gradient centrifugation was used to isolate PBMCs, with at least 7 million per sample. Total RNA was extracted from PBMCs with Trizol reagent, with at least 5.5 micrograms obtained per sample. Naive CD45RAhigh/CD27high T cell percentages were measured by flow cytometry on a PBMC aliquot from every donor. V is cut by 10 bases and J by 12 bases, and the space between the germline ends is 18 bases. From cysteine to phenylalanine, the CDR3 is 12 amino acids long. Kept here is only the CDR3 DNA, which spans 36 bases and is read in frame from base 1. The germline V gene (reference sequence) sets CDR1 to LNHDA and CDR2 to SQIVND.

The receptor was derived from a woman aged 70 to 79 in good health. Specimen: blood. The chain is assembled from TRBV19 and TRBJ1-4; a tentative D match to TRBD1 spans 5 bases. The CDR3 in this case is CATRHPLGELFF. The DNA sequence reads TGTGCCACTCGACACCCCCTGGGGGAACTGTTTTTT.